This TCR beta chain comes out of a study of T cell responses to AZD1222 COVID-19 vaccine (dated by TCRdb to the early 2020s). In terms of the full investigation: AZD1222 recipients given second doses at about 4 weeks or at about 12 weeks were pooled, since spike-specific TCR depth and breadth were not found to differ between the two schedules. TCR sequencing covered about 230 trial participants: 200 to 220 given two doses of AZD1222 and 26 given two doses of MenACWY control vaccine. Enrollment into the trials was organized by age into subgroups of 18-55, 56-69 and 70-plus years, and those subgroups contained roughly 150, 30 and 60 TCR-sequenced participants, respectively.

The CDR3 regions of human TCRbeta chains were subjected to immunosequencing. Under the source paper's analysis protocol: Repertoire TCRs were checked for matches against a reference library of SARS-CoV-2-specific TCRs that had been generated using the MIRA antigen-specificity platform. Breadth meant the fraction of unique TCRs that were SARS-CoV-2-associated, whereas depth meant the fraction of total T cells that were SARS-CoV-2-associated. Using the MIRA data, each spike-specific TCR was assigned both to the spike region to which the TCR was reactive and to a CD4 or CD8 class. Log10-transformed breadth and depth values were compared by one-way ANOVA with Sidak's multiple comparisons tests. Drawn from immuneACCESS, this table holds only the in-frame rearrangements with V and J called that TCRdb kept. Clones are partly lost; checked studies trace under half to an unresolved V gene and leave the rest unexplained. V and J calls and clone size are those listed in that table; D and trimming were worked out from the DNA. This sample gives more than 140,000 clones in total; approximately 88% of them show up just once. Together, the top ten hold around 2.3% of the sample.

Study-wide findings and limitations: Conclusions about previously exposed vaccinees were limited because only a handful of AZD1222 recipients were SARS-CoV-2 seropositive at baseline. Because no day 14 peak-response samples were available, repertoires were characterized only after the peak T cell response. A significant rise in spike-specific TCR breadth and depth was observed after two AZD1222 doses relative to day 0 and relative to MenACWY recipients. Nearly half of unique spike-specific TCRs reportedly recognized epitopes outside regions mutated in the B.1.351 and B.1.1.7 variants. Participants were mostly white British and included more females than males, and it was suggested by the authors that clonal diversity may have been underestimated. In the small 56-69-year group, the increase in depth fell short of significance, most likely because of low power. The whole spike protein was spanned by vaccine-associated CD4 TCRs, and dominant responses were seen in regions 160-218 and 743-854.

Read against the paper, the sample's time point label means: baseline before first vaccination. Samples from vaccinated people were obtained from the UK trials COV001 and COV002, which included a single-blind randomized controlled phase 2/3 trial of AZD1222 (ChAdOx1 nCoV-19) in healthy adults. Trial participant PBMC samples were collected at day 0 and day 28 after the second dose for TCRbeta chain sequencing. On this clone itself: The antigen it recognizes is unknown. No much larger clone exists at a distance of one base, and base qualities are not known.

V drops 3 bases and J drops 2 bases, leaving 6 bases in between. The CDR3 runs 13 amino acids, cysteine and phenylalanine included. Only the CDR3 DNA stays, 39 bases, in frame from base 1. The germline V gene (reference sequence) gives CDR1 as SGHNT and CDR2 as YYREEE. The clonotype comes from an adult in good health. Specimen: peripheral blood, collected on day 0 of AZD1222 vaccination. The chain employs TRBV5-4 and TRBJ2-1, with no confident D gene call. The sequence in DNA is TGTGCCAGCAGCTCTCAGACCTACAATGAGCAGTTCTTC. The resulting protein is CASSSQTYNEQFF.